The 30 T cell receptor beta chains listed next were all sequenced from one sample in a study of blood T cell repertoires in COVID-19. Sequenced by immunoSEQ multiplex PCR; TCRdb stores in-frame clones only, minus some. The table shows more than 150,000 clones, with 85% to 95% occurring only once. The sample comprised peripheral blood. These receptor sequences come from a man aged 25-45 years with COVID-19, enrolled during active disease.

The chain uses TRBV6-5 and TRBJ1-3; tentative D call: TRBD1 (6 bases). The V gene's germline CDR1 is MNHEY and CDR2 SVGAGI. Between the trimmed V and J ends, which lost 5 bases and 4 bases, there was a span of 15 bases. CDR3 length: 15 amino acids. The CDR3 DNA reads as TGTGCCAGCAGTCCCAACAGGGTTCGGGGAAACACCATATATTTT. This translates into CASSPNRVRGNTIYF.

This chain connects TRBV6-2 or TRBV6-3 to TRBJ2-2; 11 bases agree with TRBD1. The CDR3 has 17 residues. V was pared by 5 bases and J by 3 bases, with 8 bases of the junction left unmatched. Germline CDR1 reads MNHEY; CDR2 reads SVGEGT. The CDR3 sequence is CASSHGQGARDTGELFF. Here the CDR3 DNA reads TGTGCCAGCAGTCACGGACAGGGGGCAAGGGACACCGGGGAGCTGTTTTTT.

The CDR3 region has the DNA TGTGCCAGCAGCCCCGAAGAGGGCCGGAACGGCTACACCTTC. Its protein product is CASSPEEGRNGYTF. V is TRBV6-5 and J is TRBJ1-2; no reliable D call. Trimming removed 6 bases from V and 8 bases from J, with 19 bases in between. The CDR3 consists of 14 residues. Germline loops: CDR1 MNHEY, CDR2 SVGAGI.

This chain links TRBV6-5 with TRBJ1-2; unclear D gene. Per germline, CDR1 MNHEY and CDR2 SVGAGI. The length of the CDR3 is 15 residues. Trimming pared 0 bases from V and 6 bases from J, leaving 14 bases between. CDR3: CASSYSPGTPNGYTF. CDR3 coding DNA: TGTGCCAGCAGTTACTCACCAGGCACTCCCAATGGCTACACCTTC.

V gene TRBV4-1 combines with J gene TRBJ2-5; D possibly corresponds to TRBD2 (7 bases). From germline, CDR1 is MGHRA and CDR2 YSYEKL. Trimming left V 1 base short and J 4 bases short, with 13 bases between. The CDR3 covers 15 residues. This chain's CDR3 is CASSQVRGAPETQYF. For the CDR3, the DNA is TGCGCCAGCAGCCAAGTTCGGGGGGCCCCAGAGACCCAGTACTTC.

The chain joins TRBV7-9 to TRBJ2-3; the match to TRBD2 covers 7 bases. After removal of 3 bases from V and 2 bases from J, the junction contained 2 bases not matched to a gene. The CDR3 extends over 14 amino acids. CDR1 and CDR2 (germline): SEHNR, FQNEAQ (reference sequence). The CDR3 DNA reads TGTGCCAGCAGCTTGGGGACTACCACAGATACGCAGTATTTT. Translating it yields CASSLGTTTDTQYF.

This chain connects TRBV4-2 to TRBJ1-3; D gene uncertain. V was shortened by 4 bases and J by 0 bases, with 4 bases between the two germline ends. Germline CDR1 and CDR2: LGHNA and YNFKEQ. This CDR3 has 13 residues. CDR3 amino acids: CASSPGSGNTIYF. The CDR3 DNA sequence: TGTGCCAGCAGCCCGGGCTCTGGAAACACCATATATTTT.

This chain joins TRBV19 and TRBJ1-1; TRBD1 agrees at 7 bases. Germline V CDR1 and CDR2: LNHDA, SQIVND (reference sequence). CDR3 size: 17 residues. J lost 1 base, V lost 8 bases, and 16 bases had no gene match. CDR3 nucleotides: TGTGCCAGTGCCCCAATCCGGGCAGGGGGGCGGAACACTGAAGCTTTCTTT. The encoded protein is CASAPIRAGGRNTEAFF.

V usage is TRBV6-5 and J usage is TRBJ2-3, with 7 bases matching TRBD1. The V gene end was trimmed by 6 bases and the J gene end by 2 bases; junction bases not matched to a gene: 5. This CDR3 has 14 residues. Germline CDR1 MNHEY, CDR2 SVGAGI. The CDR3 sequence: CASRPTGNTDTQYF. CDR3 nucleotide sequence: TGTGCCAGCAGACCGACAGGGAACACAGATACGCAGTATTTT.

CDR3 sequence reads: CASSVTEETQYF. The CDR3 DNA reads as TGCGCCAGCAGCGTGACAGAAGAGACCCAGTACTTC. The chain employs TRBV5-1 and TRBJ2-5; possible D gene TRBD1, 5 bases. Trimming stripped 4 bases from V and 3 bases from J, with 7 bases between. Germline CDR1 is SGHRS and CDR2 is YFSETQ. CDR3 length: 12 amino acids.

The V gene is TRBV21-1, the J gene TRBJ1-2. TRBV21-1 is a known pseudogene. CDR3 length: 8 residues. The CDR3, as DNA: TGTGCCAGCAGCAAACCCTCCTTC. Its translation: CASSKPSF.

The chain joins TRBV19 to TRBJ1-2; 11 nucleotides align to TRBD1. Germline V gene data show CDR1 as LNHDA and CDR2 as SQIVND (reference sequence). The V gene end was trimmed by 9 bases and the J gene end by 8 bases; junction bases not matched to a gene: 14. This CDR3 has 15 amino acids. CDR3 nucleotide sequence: TGTGCCAGCTCAAGTGGGACAGGGGGTATATTCGGCTACACCTTC. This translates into CASSSGTGGIFGYTF.

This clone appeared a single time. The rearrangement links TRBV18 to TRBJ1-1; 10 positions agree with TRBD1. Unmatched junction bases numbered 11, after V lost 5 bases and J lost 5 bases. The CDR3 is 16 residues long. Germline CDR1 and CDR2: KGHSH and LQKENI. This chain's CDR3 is CASSSSRDRGSTEAFF. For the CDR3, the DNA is TGTGCCAGCTCAAGCTCCCGGGACAGGGGTTCAACTGAAGCTTTCTTT.

The CDR3 region has the DNA TGTGCCAGCAGCCAGATAGAGAGTGGCACAGATACGCAGTATTTT. Its translation is CASSQIESGTDTQYF. This chain uses TRBV4-2 with TRBJ2-3; no firm D call. The V gene's germline CDR1 is LGHNA and CDR2 YNFKEQ. This CDR3 is built from 15 residues. V was clipped by 3 bases and J by 1 base, with 11 bases between them.

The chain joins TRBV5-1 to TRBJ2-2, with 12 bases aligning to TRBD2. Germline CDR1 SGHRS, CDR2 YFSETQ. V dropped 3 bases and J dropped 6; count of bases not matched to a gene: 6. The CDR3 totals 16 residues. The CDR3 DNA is TGCGCCAGCAGCTGGGGACTAGCGGGCGACTCCGGGGAGCTGTTTTTT. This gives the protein CASSWGLAGDSGELFF.

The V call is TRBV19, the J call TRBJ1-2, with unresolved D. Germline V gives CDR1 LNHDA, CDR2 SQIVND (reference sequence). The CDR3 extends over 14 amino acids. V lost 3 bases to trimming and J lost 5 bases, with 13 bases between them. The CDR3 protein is CASSIGRELYGYTF. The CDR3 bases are TGTGCCAGTAGTATTGGGAGGGAGCTATATGGCTACACCTTC.

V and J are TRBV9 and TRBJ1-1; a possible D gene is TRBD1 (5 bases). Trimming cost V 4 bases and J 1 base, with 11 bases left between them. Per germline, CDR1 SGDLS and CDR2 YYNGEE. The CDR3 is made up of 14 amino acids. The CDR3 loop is CASSPSGANTEAFF. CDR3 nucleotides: TGTGCCAGCAGCCCCAGTGGGGCGAACACTGAAGCTTTCTTT.

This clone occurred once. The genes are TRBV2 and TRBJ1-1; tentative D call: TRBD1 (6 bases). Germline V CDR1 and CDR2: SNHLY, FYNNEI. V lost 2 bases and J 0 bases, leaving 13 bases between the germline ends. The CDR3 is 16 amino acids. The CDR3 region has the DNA TGTGCCAGCAGTGAACGACAGGCCGACATGAACACTGAAGCTTTCTTT. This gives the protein CASSERQADMNTEAFF.

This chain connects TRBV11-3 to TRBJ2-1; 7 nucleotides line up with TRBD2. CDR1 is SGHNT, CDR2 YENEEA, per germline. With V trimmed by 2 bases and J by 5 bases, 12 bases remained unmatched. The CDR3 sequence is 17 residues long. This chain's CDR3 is CASSLWTGGAGDNEQFF. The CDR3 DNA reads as TGTGCCAGCAGCTTATGGACCGGCGGGGCGGGAGACAATGAGCAGTTCTTC.

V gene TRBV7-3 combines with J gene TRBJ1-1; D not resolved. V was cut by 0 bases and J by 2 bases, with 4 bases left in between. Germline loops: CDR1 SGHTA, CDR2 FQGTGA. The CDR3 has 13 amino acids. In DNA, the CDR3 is TGTGCCAGCAGCTTAACGTTAAACACTGAAGCTTTCTTT. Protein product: CASSLTLNTEAFF.

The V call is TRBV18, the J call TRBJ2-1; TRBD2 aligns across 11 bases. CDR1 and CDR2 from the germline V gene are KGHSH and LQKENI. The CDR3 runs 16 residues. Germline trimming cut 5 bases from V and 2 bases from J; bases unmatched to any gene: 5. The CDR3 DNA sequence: TGTGCCAGCTCAGTTACACTAGCGGGGGCCTACAATGAGCAGTTCTTC. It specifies CASSVTLAGAYNEQFF.

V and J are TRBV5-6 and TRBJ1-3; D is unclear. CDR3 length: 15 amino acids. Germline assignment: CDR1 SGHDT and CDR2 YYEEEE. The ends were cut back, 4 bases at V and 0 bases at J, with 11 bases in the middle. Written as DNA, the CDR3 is TGTGCCAGCAGCCTCAGGCAAACCTCTGGAAACACCATATATTTT. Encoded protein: CASSLRQTSGNTIYF.

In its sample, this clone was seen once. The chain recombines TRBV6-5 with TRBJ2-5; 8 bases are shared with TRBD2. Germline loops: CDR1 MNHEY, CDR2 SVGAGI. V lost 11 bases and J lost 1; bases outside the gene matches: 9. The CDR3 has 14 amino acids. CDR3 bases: TGTGCCTCCCGGGGGGGGGTGATCCAAGAGACCCAGTACTTC. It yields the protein CASRGGVIQETQYF.

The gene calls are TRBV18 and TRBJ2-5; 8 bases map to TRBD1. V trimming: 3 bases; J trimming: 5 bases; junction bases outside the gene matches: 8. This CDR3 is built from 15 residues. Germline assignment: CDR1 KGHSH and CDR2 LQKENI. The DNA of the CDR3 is TGTGCCAGCTCACCTTCCGGGACAGGAGGGGAGACCCAGTACTTC. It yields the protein CASSPSGTGGETQYF.

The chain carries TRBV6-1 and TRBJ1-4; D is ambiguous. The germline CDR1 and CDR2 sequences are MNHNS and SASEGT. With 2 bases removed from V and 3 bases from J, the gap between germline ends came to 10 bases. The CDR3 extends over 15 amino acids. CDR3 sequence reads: CASSELWGANEKLFF. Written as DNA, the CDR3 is TGTGCCAGCAGTGAATTATGGGGAGCTAATGAAAAACTGTTTTTT.

CDR3 nucleotide sequence: TGTGCCAGCAGCCCCGACAGGAAGGGTGGAAACACCATATATTTT. Its protein product is CASSPDRKGGNTIYF. The genes are TRBV6-5 and TRBJ1-3; perhaps TRBD1 as D (6 bases). The germline gives CDR1 MNHEY, CDR2 SVGAGI. V dropped 6 bases and J dropped 3 bases, with 15 bases sitting between them. The CDR3 consists of 15 residues.

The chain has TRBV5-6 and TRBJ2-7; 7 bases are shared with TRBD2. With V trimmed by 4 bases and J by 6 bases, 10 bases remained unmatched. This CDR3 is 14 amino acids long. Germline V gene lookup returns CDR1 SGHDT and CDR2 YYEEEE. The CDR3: CASSRLTSSGEQYF. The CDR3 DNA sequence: TGTGCCAGCAGCCGGTTGACTAGCTCTGGCGAGCAGTACTTC. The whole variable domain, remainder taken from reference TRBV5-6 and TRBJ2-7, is DAGVTQSPTHLIKTRGQQVTLRCSPKSGHDTVSWYQQALGQGPQFIFQYYEEEERQRGNFPDRFSGHQFPNYSSELNVNALLLGDSALYLCASSRLTSSGEQYFGPGTRLTVT.

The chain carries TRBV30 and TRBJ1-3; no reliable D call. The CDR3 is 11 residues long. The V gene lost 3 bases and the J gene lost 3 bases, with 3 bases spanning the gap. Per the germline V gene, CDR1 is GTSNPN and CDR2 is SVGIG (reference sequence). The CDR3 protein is CAWRHGNTIYF. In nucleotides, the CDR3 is TGTGCCTGGAGACATGGAAACACCATATATTTT.

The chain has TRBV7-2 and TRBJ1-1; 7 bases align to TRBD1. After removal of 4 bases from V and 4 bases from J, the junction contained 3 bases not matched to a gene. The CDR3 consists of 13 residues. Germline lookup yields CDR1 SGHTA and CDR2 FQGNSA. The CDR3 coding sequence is TGTGCCAGCAGCTACGACAGGGCCACTGAAGCTTTCTTT. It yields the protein CASSYDRATEAFF.

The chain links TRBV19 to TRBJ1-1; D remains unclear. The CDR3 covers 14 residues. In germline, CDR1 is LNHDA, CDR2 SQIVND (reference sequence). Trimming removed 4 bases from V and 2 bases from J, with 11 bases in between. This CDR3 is CASSTRELNTEAFF. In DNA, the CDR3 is TGTGCCAGTAGTACCCGAGAATTAAACACTGAAGCTTTCTTT. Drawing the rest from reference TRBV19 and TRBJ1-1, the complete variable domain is DGGITQSPKYLFRKEGQNVTLSCEQNLNHDAMYWYRQDPGQGLRLIYYSQIVNDFQKGDIAEGYSVSREKKESFPLTVTSAQKNPTAFYLCASSTRELNTEAFFGQGTRLTVV.